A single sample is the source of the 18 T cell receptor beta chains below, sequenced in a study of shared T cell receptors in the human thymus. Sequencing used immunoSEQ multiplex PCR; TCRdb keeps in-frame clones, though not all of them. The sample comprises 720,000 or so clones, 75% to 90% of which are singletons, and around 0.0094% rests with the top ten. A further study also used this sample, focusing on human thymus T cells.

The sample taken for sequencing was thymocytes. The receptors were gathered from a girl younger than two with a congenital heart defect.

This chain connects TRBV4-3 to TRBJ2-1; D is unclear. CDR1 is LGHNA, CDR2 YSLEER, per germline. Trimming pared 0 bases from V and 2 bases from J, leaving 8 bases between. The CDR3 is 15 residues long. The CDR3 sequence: CASSQDQETYNEQFF. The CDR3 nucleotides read TGCGCCAGCAGCCAAGATCAGGAAACCTACAATGAGCAGTTCTTC.

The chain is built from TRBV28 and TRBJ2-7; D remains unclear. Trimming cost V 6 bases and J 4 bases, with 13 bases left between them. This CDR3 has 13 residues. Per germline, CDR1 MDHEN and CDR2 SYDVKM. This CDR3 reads CASRKTYCYEQYF. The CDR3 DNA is TGTGCCAGCAGAAAAACCTATTGTTACGAGCAGTACTTC.

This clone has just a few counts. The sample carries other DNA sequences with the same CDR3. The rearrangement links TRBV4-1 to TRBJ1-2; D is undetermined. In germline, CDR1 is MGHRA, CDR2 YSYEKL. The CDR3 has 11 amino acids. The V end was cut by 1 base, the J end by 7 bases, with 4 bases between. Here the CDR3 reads CASSQGGGYTF. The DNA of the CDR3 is TGCGCCAGCAGCCAAGGAGGTGGCTACACCTTC.

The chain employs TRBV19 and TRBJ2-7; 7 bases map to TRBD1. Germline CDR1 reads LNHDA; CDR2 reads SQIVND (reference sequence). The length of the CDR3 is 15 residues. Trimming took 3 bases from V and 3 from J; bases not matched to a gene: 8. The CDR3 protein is CASSIRGFGLYEQYF. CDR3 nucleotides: TGTGCCAGTAGTATCAGGGGGTTCGGTCTCTACGAGCAGTACTTC.

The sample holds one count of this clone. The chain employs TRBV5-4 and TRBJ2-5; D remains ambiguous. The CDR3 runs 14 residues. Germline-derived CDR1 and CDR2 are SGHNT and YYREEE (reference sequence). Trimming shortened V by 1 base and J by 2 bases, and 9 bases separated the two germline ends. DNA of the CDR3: TGTGCCAGCAGCTTGCCCGGAGAACAAGAGACCCAGTACTTC. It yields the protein CASSLPGEQETQYF.

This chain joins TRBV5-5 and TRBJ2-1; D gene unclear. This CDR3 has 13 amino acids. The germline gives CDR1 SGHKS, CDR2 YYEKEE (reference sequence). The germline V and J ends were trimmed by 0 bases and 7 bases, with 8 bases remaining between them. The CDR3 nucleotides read TGTGCCAGCAGCTTGGTGGCAGGTAATGAGCAGTTCTTC. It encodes CASSLVAGNEQFF.

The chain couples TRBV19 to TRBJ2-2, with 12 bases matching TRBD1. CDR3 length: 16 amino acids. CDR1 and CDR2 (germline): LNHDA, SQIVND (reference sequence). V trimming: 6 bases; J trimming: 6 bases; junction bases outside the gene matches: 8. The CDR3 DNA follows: TGTGCCAGTAGAGTTTCCGGGACAGGGGGCGCCGGGGAGCTGTTTTTT. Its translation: CASRVSGTGGAGELFF.

The DNA of the CDR3 is TGTGCCAGCGCGGGGTCCCGCTCTGGGGCCAACGTCCTGACTTTC. Protein: CASAGSRSGANVLTF. V usage is TRBV6-5 and J usage is TRBJ2-6, with a weak D call TRBD2 (6 bases). The CDR3 extends over 15 amino acids. Germline V gene sequence: CDR1 MNHEY, CDR2 SVGAGI. V lost 8 bases and J 0 bases, leaving 11 bases between the germline ends.

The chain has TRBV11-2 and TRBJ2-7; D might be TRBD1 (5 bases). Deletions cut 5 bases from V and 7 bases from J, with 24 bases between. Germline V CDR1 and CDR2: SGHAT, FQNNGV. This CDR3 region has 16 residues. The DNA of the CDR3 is TGTGCCAGCAGCCCATCACCTAGGGGCCACTCTGTGGAGCAGTACTTC. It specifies CASSPSPRGHSVEQYF.

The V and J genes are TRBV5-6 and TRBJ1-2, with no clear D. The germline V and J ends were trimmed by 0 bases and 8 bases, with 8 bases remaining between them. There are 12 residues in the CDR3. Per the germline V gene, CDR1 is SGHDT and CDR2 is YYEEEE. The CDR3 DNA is TGTGCCAGCAGCTTGGGACTGGCCGGCTACACCTTC. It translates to CASSLGLAGYTF.

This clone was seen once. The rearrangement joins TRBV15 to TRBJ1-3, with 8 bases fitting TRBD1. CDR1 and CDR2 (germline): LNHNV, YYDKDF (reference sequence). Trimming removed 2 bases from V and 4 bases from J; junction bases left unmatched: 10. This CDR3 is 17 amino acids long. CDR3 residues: CATSRHETGEAGNTIYF. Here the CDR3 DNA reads TGTGCCACCAGCAGACACGAGACAGGGGAAGCCGGAAACACCATATATTTT.

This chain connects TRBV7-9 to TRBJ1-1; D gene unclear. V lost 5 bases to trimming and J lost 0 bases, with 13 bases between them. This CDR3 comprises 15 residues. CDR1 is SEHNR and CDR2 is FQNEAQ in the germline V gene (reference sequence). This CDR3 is CASSPKRSLNTEAFF. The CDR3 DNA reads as TGTGCCAGCAGCCCCAAGCGTTCCTTGAACACTGAAGCTTTCTTT.

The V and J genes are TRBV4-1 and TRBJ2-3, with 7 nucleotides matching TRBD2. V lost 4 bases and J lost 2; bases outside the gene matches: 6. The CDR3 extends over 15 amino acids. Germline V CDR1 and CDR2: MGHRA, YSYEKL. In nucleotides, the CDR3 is TGCGCCAGCAGCCGAAGGGACTATTTCACAGATACGCAGTATTTT. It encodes CASSRRDYFTDTQYF.

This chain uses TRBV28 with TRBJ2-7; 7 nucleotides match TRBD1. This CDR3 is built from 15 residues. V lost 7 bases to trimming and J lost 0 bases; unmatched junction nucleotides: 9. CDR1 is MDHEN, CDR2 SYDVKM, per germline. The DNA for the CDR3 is TGTGCCAGCAAGCTGGACAGGTCCATCTCCTACGAGCAGTACTTC. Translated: CASKLDRSISYEQYF.

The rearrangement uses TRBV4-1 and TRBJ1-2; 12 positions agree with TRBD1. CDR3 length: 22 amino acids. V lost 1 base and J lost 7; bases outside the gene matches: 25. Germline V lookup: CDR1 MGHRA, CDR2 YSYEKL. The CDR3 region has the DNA TGCGCCAGCAGCCAAGGGGGACAGGGGGCGCCCCTGGGGGGGAGGGGAAAAGCTGGCTACACCTTC. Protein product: CASSQGGQGAPLGGRGKAGYTF.

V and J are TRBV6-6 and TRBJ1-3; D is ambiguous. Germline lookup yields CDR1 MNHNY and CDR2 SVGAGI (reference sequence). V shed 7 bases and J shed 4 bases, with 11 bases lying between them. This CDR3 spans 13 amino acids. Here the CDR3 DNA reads TGTGCCAGCAAGAGGGAAAAGGGAAACACCATATATTTT. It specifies CASKREKGNTIYF.

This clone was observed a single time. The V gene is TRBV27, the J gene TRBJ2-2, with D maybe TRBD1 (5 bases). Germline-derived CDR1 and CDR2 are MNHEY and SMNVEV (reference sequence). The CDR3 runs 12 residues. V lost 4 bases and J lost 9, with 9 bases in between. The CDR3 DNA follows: TGTGCCAGCAGTTACCCAGGGAGGGAGCTGTTTTTT. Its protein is CASSYPGRELFF.

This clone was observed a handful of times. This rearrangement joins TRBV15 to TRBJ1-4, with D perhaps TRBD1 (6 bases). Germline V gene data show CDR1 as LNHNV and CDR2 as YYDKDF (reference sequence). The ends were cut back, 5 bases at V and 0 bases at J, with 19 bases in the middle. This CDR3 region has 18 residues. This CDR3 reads CATSAPGHPGATNEKLFF. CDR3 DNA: TGTGCCACCAGCGCACCGGGACACCCTGGAGCAACTAATGAAAAACTGTTTTTT.